These 24 T cell receptor beta chains originate from one sample sequenced in a study of T cells in Graves' hyperthyroidism and ophthalmopathy. Amplification yielded TCR beta CDR3 regions, with RNA transcripts as the source. TCR CDR3 regions were first amplified by RT-PCR with HTBI primers. TCRdb reanalysed the multiplex PCR reads using MiXCR and keeps one entry per CDR3 protein. This table has 250,000 to 350,000 distinct CDR3 sequences, 16% appearing once. The sample consisted of blood. The receptors derive from a man younger than 45 with Graves' hyperthyroidism.

Only a few counts were recorded for this clonotype. The chain combines TRBV20-1 with TRBJ2-2; D may be TRBD1 or TRBD2 (5 bases each). V dropped 4 bases and J dropped 2 bases, with 23 bases sitting between them. Germline V gene data show CDR1 as DFQATT and CDR2 as SNEGSKA (reference sequence). The length of the CDR3 is 18 residues. The CDR3, as DNA: TGCAGTGCTACTTCGACCGAATTGGGACGGCTCAACACCGGGGAGCTGTTTTTT. Encoded protein: CSATSTELGRLNTGELFF.

This clonotype was counted only a few times. The chain uses TRBV6-1 and TRBJ1-3, with D hard to call. Germline CDR1 reads MNHNS; CDR2 reads SASEGT. The germline V and J ends were trimmed by 10 bases and 2 bases, with 12 bases remaining between them. The CDR3 runs 13 residues. The CDR3 protein is CATSEQPGNTIYF. CDR3 coding DNA: TGTGCCACCTCGGAGCAACCTGGAAACACCATATATTTT.

In its sample, this clonotype was seen many times. The J gene is TRBJ2-5, the V gene TRBV6-1; 9 bases map to TRBD1. CDR1 and CDR2 (germline): MNHNS, SASEGT. The CDR3 contains 14 residues. V gave up 9 bases and J gave up 5 bases; unmatched junction bases: 10. The CDR3 DNA follows: TGTGCCAGTACATGGGACAGGGCCGGGGAGACCCAGTACTTC. Translating it yields CASTWDRAGETQYF.

This clonotype has a handful of counts. The V call is TRBV29-1, the J call TRBJ2-7, with TRBD1 matching over 7 bases. Germline loops: CDR1 SQVTM, CDR2 ANQGSEA. V lost 2 bases to trimming and J lost 5 bases; unmatched junction nucleotides: 6. CDR3 length equals 13 residues. CDR3 sequence reads: CSVERRQGNEQYF. The DNA of the CDR3 is TGCAGCGTTGAACGGCGACAGGGTAACGAGCAGTACTTC.

A few counts support this clonotype. The rearrangement links TRBV7-8 to TRBJ1-6; 7 bases line up with TRBD1. V lost 5 bases and J lost 3; bases outside the gene matches: 10. Germline lookup yields CDR1 SGHVS and CDR2 FQNEAQ. This CDR3 has 17 residues. In DNA, the CDR3 is TGTGCCAGCAGCCGTACTCGACAGGGAGACTATAATTCACCCCTCCACTTT. It yields the protein CASSRTRQGDYNSPLHF.

The gene calls are TRBV5-1 and TRBJ2-2, with D unresolved. Germline V lookup: CDR1 SGHRS, CDR2 YFSETQ. The CDR3 is made up of 13 amino acids. V was shortened by 2 bases and J by 4 bases, with 6 bases between the two germline ends. CDR3 in amino acids: CASSLSATGELFF. In nucleotides, the CDR3 is TGCGCCAGCAGCTTATCCGCCACCGGGGAGCTGTTTTTT.

This clonotype was seen a handful of times. The genes are TRBV12-3 or TRBV12-4 and TRBJ2-7; D not certain. V lost 6 bases and J 3 bases, leaving 9 bases between the germline ends. The CDR3 is made up of 12 amino acids. CDR3 nucleotide sequence: TGTGCCAGCAGCCCGACTTTCTACGAGCAGTACTTC. Amino acid sequence: CASSPTFYEQYF.

This clonotype was recorded many times. The chain joins TRBV7-2 to TRBJ2-3, with no clear D. Germline V gives CDR1 SGHTA, CDR2 FQGNSA. This CDR3 has 14 amino acids. Trimming took 1 base from V and 6 from J, leaving 11 bases between them. CDR3 region: CASSLDPSGDTQYF. The DNA of the CDR3 is TGTGCCAGCAGCTTAGATCCTAGTGGGGATACGCAGTATTTT.

The V call is TRBV13, the J call TRBJ1-1; D unresolved. This CDR3 is built from 17 residues. Germline V lookup: CDR1 PRHDT, CDR2 FYEKMQ (reference sequence). The V end lost 4 bases, the J end lost 1 base, and 19 bases lay between the germline ends. The CDR3 DNA reads TGTGCCAGCAGCTCCAGATCTCATAGGGTAAGGAACACTGAAGCTTTCTTT. This gives the protein CASSSRSHRVRNTEAFF.

In this sample, this clonotype turned up once. CDR3 sequence reads: CASSFTDKDGYTF. In nucleotides, the CDR3 is TGTGCCAGCAGCTTCACTGACAAGGATGGCTACACCTTC. The chain combines TRBV5-5 with TRBJ1-2; D call uncertain. Per germline, CDR1 SGHKS and CDR2 YYEKEE (reference sequence). The CDR3 is 13 residues long. The V and J ends lost 2 bases and 6 bases respectively, with 11 bases between them.

This clonotype has ten or more counts. The V call is TRBV20-1, the J call TRBJ1-1; the D gene is possibly TRBD1 (5 bases). The CDR3 runs 12 residues. CDR1 and CDR2 from the germline V gene are DFQATT and SNEGSKA (reference sequence). V was cut by 6 bases and J by 9 bases, with 17 bases left in between. CDR3 sequence: CSAGRVGTKAFF. CDR3 sequence (DNA): TGCAGTGCGGGACGGGTCGGGACGAAAGCTTTCTTT.

The table lists this clonotype with many counts. The CDR3 nucleotides are TGCGCCAGCAGCTCGGGAGGGGGGTACGAGCAGTACTTC. This encodes CASSSGGGYEQYF. This chain connects TRBV5-1 to TRBJ2-7, with TRBD2 identical over 8 bases. This CDR3 is built from 13 residues. Germline V CDR1 and CDR2: SGHRS, YFSETQ. V was pared by 3 bases and J by 4 bases, with 3 bases of the junction left unmatched. Looking up the rest from reference TRBV5-1 and TRBJ2-7 gives the full variable domain: KAGVTQTPRYLIKTRGQQVTLSCSPISGHRSVSWYQQTPGQGLQFLFEYFSETQRNKGNFPGRFSGRQFSNSRSEMNVSTLELGDSALYLCASSSGGGYEQYFGPGTRLTVT.

This clonotype was counted at least ten times. This chain links TRBV3-1 with TRBJ2-7, with TRBD1 matching over 7 bases. Trimming cost V 4 bases and J 3 bases; bases outside gene matches: 6. Germline CDR1 and CDR2: LGHDT and YNNKEL (reference sequence). The CDR3 has 14 amino acids. The CDR3 DNA is TGTGCCAGCAGCCTCAGGGGGAGCGTCTACGAGCAGTACTTC. Its translation is CASSLRGSVYEQYF.

This clonotype occurred many times. J is TRBJ2-7 and V is TRBV6-1; 8 bases are a match to TRBD2. There are 16 residues in the CDR3. Per the germline V gene, CDR1 is MNHNS and CDR2 is SASEGT. The trim removed 0 bases at V and 4 bases at J, leaving 8 bases unmatched. CDR3 DNA sequence: TGTGCCAGCAGTGAAGCGCCGGGACTAGGTCCGTACGAGCAGTACTTC. Translated: CASSEAPGLGPYEQYF.

At least ten counts were recorded for this clonotype. The chain employs TRBV6-2 or TRBV6-3 and TRBJ2-1, with 9 bases fitting TRBD1. The length of the CDR3 is 13 residues. Trimming took 10 bases from V and 6 from J; bases not matched to a gene: 7. Germline CDR1 MNHEY, CDR2 SVGEGT. CDR3 protein: CAIGTGTFNEQFF. Written as DNA, the CDR3 is TGTGCCATCGGGACAGGGACCTTCAATGAGCAGTTCTTC.

This clonotype showed up just a few times. V is TRBV6-1 and J is TRBJ2-5, with 9 bases lining up with TRBD2. The trim removed 10 bases at V and 2 bases at J, leaving 11 bases unmatched. This CDR3 comprises 15 residues. Germline assignment: CDR1 MNHNS and CDR2 SASEGT. The CDR3 DNA reads as TGTGCCACCCAGCACCTTAGCGGGAGTCAAGAGACCCAGTACTTC. It specifies CATQHLSGSQETQYF.

This clonotype was detected many times. The chain couples TRBV11-2 to TRBJ2-3; no definite D call. Germline loops: CDR1 SGHAT, CDR2 FQNNGV. Trimming cost V 1 base and J 3 bases, with 8 bases left between them. The CDR3 is made up of 14 amino acids. The chain's CDR3 is CASSLGSRTDTQYF. The CDR3, as DNA: TGTGCCAGCAGCTTAGGGTCCAGGACAGATACGCAGTATTTT.

This clonotype has a count of ten or more. CDR3 protein: CASRGAGGTGELFF. CDR3 nucleotides: TGTGCCAGCAGAGGGGCAGGGGGCACCGGGGAGCTGTTTTTT. The chain carries TRBV12-3 or TRBV12-4 and TRBJ2-2; 7 bases map to TRBD1. The length of the CDR3 is 14 residues. The ends lost 6 bases at V and 4 bases at J; junction bases unmatched: 5.

This clonotype was counted ten times or more. The chain uses TRBV7-3 and TRBJ2-1; 8 positions agree with TRBD2. Germline V gene data show CDR1 as SGHTA and CDR2 as FQGTGA. The CDR3 length is 16 residues. Trimming cost V 0 bases and J 6 bases; bases outside gene matches: 7. The CDR3 sequence is CASSLTPVSGSNEQFF. The CDR3 DNA follows: TGTGCCAGCAGCTTAACCCCGGTGAGCGGGAGCAATGAGCAGTTCTTC.

This clonotype was recorded a few times. The final CDR3 position lacks the conserved phenylalanine or tryptophan, pointing to a likely read error. The gene calls are TRBV7-2 and TRBJ2-7, with TRBD1 identical over 10 bases. V lost 1 base to trimming and J lost 1 base; unmatched junction nucleotides: 1. Germline assignment: CDR1 SGHTA and CDR2 FQGNSA. This CDR3 contains 15 residues. CDR3 region: CASSLGGQGSYEQYL. The CDR3 region has the DNA TGTGCCAGCAGCTTAGGGGGACAGGGGTCCTACGAGCAGTACCTC.

This clonotype has more than one count but fewer than ten. This chain uses TRBV6-1 with TRBJ2-1, with a tentative D call TRBD1 (5 bases). Germline V CDR1 and CDR2: MNHNS, SASEGT. V lost 8 bases, J lost 5 bases, and 10 bases lay in between. The CDR3 totals 12 residues. CDR3 bases: TGTGCCAGCTCCCGGACACACAATGAGCAGTTCTTC. This sequence encodes CASSRTHNEQFF.

In its sample, this clonotype was seen a few times. The chain employs TRBV10-1 and TRBJ1-1; 7 nucleotides align to TRBD1. The CDR3 contains 13 residues. Germline V CDR1 and CDR2: WNHNN, SYGVQD (reference sequence). Trimming took 6 bases from V and 9 from J; bases not matched to a gene: 10. The CDR3 here is CASSGPDRRQAFF. CDR3 in DNA: TGCGCCAGCAGCGGACCGGACAGGCGCCAAGCTTTCTTT.

This clonotype came up many times. The V call is TRBV18, the J call TRBJ2-7, with D unresolved. The CDR3 loop spans 13 amino acids. V was trimmed by 2 bases and J by 1 base, leaving 6 bases between them. Germline V gene sequence: CDR1 KGHSH, CDR2 LQKENI. This CDR3 is CASSPNASYEQYF. The CDR3 nucleotides read TGTGCCAGCTCACCAAACGCTTCCTACGAGCAGTACTTC.

This clonotype has more than one count but fewer than ten. The chain joins TRBV5-1 to TRBJ2-5, with TRBD2 matching 8 bases. The CDR3 runs to 15 residues. V lost 4 bases and J lost 2; bases outside the gene matches: 7. Germline CDR1 and CDR2: SGHRS and YFSETQ. For the CDR3, the DNA is TGCGCCAGCAGCGAGACGACTAGCGTACAAGAGACCCAGTACTTC. Its protein product is CASSETTSVQETQYF.